This is a list of T cell receptor beta chains from one sample in a study of blood T cell repertoires in COVID-19. Repertoires were generated with immunoSEQ multiplex PCR, while TCRdb's copy carries only in-frame clones and drops some. This sample has approximately 180,000 clones, with approximately 90% found just once. Sample: peripheral blood. The receptor set was obtained from a middle-aged man with active or convalescent COVID-19. The CDR3 runs from the conserved cysteine through the conserved F or W. Each record gives: V gene, D gene, clone size, J gene, CDR3 protein, CDR3 DNA. A D gene is named only where the DNA matches it firmly. For some rows the clone size is stated as once, few or many, or as a class when expanded; others skip it.

v_gene: TRBV5-5
d_gene: NA
abundance: NA
j_gene: TRBJ1-3
CDR3aa: CASSLSLSGNTIYF
CDR3nt: TGTGCCAGCAGCTTGTCCCTCTCTGGAAACACCATATATTTT

v_gene: TRBV11-3
d_gene: NA
abundance: once
j_gene: TRBJ1-1
CDR3aa: CASRVRVASNTEAFF
CDR3nt: TGTGCCAGCCGAGTTCGGGTGGCGTCGAACACTGAAGCTTTCTTT

v_gene: TRBV19
d_gene: NA
abundance: NA
j_gene: TRBJ2-5
CDR3aa: CASSISPTAGGETQYF
CDR3nt: TGTGCCAGTAGTATATCCCCCACGGCAGGAGGGGAGACCCAGTACTTC

v_gene: TRBV5-1
d_gene: NA
abundance: NA
j_gene: TRBJ2-1
CDR3aa: CASKQGMNNEQFF
CDR3nt: TGCGCCAGCAAGCAGGGCATGAACAATGAGCAGTTCTTC

v_gene: TRBV4-2
d_gene: TRBD1
abundance: NA
j_gene: TRBJ2-4
CDR3aa: CASSQTGTGMGLAKNIQYF
CDR3nt: TGTGCCAGCAGCCAGACCGGGACAGGGATGGGGCTAGCCAAAAACATTCAGTACTTC

v_gene: TRBV11-3
d_gene: TRBD2
abundance: once
j_gene: TRBJ2-5
CDR3aa: CASSLAGPSWGGVGKTQYF
CDR3nt: TGTGCCAGCAGCTTAGCAGGTCCTAGCTGGGGGGGGGTCGGAAAGACCCAGTACTTC

v_gene: TRBV6-2/TRBV6-3
d_gene: TRBD1
abundance: NA
j_gene: TRBJ1-5
CDR3aa: CASSLRDRPDQPQHF
CDR3nt: TGTGCCAGCAGTCTCCGGGACAGGCCCGATCAGCCCCAGCATTTT

v_gene: TRBV24-1
d_gene: NA
abundance: once
j_gene: TRBJ1-4
CDR3aa: CATSDNNAPGHMNEKLFF
CDR3nt: TGTGCCACCAGTGATAACAACGCTCCGGGACATATGAATGAAAAACTGTTTTTT

v_gene: TRBV27
d_gene: TRBD1
abundance: NA
j_gene: TRBJ2-3
CDR3aa: CASSNRGTDTQYF
CDR3nt: TGTGCCAGCAGCAACAGGGGAACAGATACGCAGTATTTT

v_gene: TRBV5-6
d_gene: TRBD2
abundance: NA
j_gene: TRBJ2-3
CDR3aa: CASSLLGASGSGDTQYF
CDR3nt: TGTGCCAGCAGCCTCCTGGGGGCTAGCGGGAGCGGAGATACGCAGTATTTT

v_gene: TRBV27
d_gene: TRBD1
abundance: NA
j_gene: TRBJ1-2
CDR3aa: CASSPGAGGDGYTF
CDR3nt: TGTGCCAGCAGTCCCGGTGCAGGGGGAGATGGCTACACCTTC

v_gene: TRBV5-1
d_gene: TRBD2
abundance: NA
j_gene: TRBJ2-1
CDR3aa: CASSLMLAGDFSSYNEQFF
CDR3nt: TGCGCCAGCAGCTTGATGCTAGCGGGGGATTTTAGCTCCTACAATGAGCAGTTCTTC

v_gene: TRBV28
d_gene: NA
abundance: NA
j_gene: TRBJ2-2
CDR3aa: CAAGKGWELFF
CDR3nt: TGTGCCGCGGGGAAGGGCTGGGAGCTGTTTTTT

v_gene: TRBV4-2
d_gene: NA
abundance: NA
j_gene: TRBJ1-1
CDR3aa: CASSQDQGQRNTEAFF
CDR3nt: TGTGCCAGCAGCCAAGATCAAGGACAAAGGAACACTGAAGCTTTCTTT

v_gene: TRBV5-1
d_gene: TRBD2
abundance: NA
j_gene: TRBJ2-3
CDR3aa: CASSLAVLAELTDTQYF
CDR3nt: TGCGCCAGCAGCTTGGCCGTTCTAGCGGAGCTCACAGATACGCAGTATTTT

v_gene: TRBV4-1
d_gene: TRBD2
abundance: NA
j_gene: TRBJ2-7
CDR3aa: CASSQEELAVLSEQYF
CDR3nt: TGCGCCAGCAGCCAAGAAGAACTAGCGGTCCTCTCCGAGCAGTACTTC

v_gene: TRBV6-2/TRBV6-3
d_gene: NA
abundance: once
j_gene: TRBJ2-1
CDR3aa: CASSKSGTYNEQFF
CDR3nt: TGTGCCAGCAGTAAATCAGGGACATACAATGAGCAGTTCTTC

v_gene: TRBV7-8
d_gene: TRBD1
abundance: NA
j_gene: TRBJ1-5
CDR3aa: CASSFTTGAVQPQHF
CDR3nt: TGTGCCAGCAGCTTCACCACAGGGGCCGTTCAGCCCCAGCATTTT

v_gene: TRBV5-1
d_gene: NA
abundance: NA
j_gene: TRBJ2-7
CDR3aa: CASSPGTLPYEQYF
CDR3nt: TGCGCCAGCAGCCCCGGTACTTTGCCGTACGAGCAGTACTTC

v_gene: TRBV9
d_gene: NA
abundance: NA
j_gene: TRBJ1-2
CDR3aa: CASSQRPGVVLSPHYGYTF
CDR3nt: TGTGCCAGCAGCCAAAGACCCGGAGTAGTCTTATCCCCCCACTATGGCTACACCTTC

v_gene: TRBV9
d_gene: TRBD2
abundance: NA
j_gene: TRBJ2-1
CDR3aa: CASSVAASGTNEQFF
CDR3nt: TGTGCCAGCAGCGTAGCGGCTAGCGGTACGAATGAGCAGTTCTTC

v_gene: TRBV7-6
d_gene: NA
abundance: NA
j_gene: TRBJ1-1
CDR3aa: CASRSGQTAEAFF
CDR3nt: TGTGCCAGCAGATCGGGACAAACGGCTGAAGCTTTCTTT

v_gene: TRBV3-1/TRBV3-2
d_gene: TRBD2
abundance: NA
j_gene: TRBJ2-2
CDR3aa: CASSQATSGGTITGELFF
CDR3nt: TGTGCCAGCAGCCAAGCGACTAGCGGGGGGACCATCACCGGGGAGCTGTTTTTT

v_gene: TRBV5-1
d_gene: TRBD1
abundance: NA
j_gene: TRBJ2-7
CDR3aa: CASSLDGGTVEAEQYF
CDR3nt: TGCGCCAGCAGCTTGGATGGTGGGACAGTGGAGGCCGAGCAGTACTTC

v_gene: TRBV6-5
d_gene: TRBD1
abundance: few
j_gene: TRBJ2-7
CDR3aa: CASSYKAGGYSYEQYF
CDR3nt: TGTGCCAGCAGTTACAAGGCAGGGGGTTACTCCTACGAGCAGTACTTC